The rows below give T cell receptor beta chains drawn from one sample of a study of shared clonotypes between healthy human individuals. Here immunoSEQ multiplex PCR was the method, and the copy in TCRdb shows in-frame clones only, minus some. The data hold fewer than 700,000 clones, with 95% observed a single time. Sequencing used naive CD8+ T cells sorted from blood. Every receptor here comes from a woman in her 30s in good health. Both conserved end residues are part of each CDR3. Each record gives: CDR3 protein, CDR3 DNA, J gene, V gene, D gene, clone size. The D gene is left open where the match is weak. The size of a clone is reported for some rows only, either as once, few or many, or as a class for expanded clones.

CDR3aa: CASRPDRGPGTEAFF
CDR3nt: TGTGCAAGTCGCCCAGACAGGGGGCCTGGCACTGAAGCTTTCTTT
j_gene: TRBJ1-1
v_gene: TRBV12-2
d_gene: NA
abundance: NA

CDR3aa: CASSFGLNTEAFF
CDR3nt: TGTGCCAGCAGCTTCGGTCTGAACACTGAAGCTTTCTTT
j_gene: TRBJ1-1
v_gene: TRBV27
d_gene: NA
abundance: NA

CDR3aa: CASSLARGNTEAFF
CDR3nt: TGTGCCAGCAGTTTAGCCAGGGGGAACACTGAAGCTTTCTTT
j_gene: TRBJ1-1
v_gene: TRBV27
d_gene: NA
abundance: NA

CDR3aa: CASRPGTGHEQYF
CDR3nt: TGTGCCAGCAGGCCCGGGACAGGGCACGAGCAGTACTTC
j_gene: TRBJ2-7
v_gene: TRBV27
d_gene: TRBD1
abundance: NA

CDR3aa: CASSSTDTQYF
CDR3nt: TGTGCCAGCAGTTCCACGGATACGCAGTATTTT
j_gene: TRBJ2-3
v_gene: TRBV5-4
d_gene: NA
abundance: NA

CDR3aa: CASSKASGIPGELFF
CDR3nt: TGTGCCAGTAGTAAGGCTAGCGGGATTCCCGGGGAGCTGTTTTTT
j_gene: TRBJ2-2
v_gene: TRBV19
d_gene: TRBD2
abundance: once

CDR3aa: CASSFFLGWELFF
CDR3nt: TGTGCCAGCAGCTTTTTCCTAGGCTGGGAGCTGTTTTTT
j_gene: TRBJ2-2
v_gene: TRBV7-2
d_gene: NA
abundance: NA

CDR3aa: CASSINRGHEQYF
CDR3nt: TGCGCCAGCAGCATCAACAGGGGTCACGAGCAGTACTTC
j_gene: TRBJ2-7
v_gene: TRBV5-1
d_gene: TRBD1
abundance: NA

CDR3aa: CASSDRTGYDQPQHF
CDR3nt: TGTGCCAGTAGTGATAGGACTGGTTATGATCAGCCCCAGCATTTT
j_gene: TRBJ1-5
v_gene: TRBV19
d_gene: NA
abundance: NA

CDR3aa: CASSPSGVLHF
CDR3nt: TGTGCCAGCAGCCCCAGCGGCGTCCTCCACTTT
j_gene: TRBJ1-6
v_gene: TRBV9
d_gene: NA
abundance: NA

CDR3aa: CASSGWTSGINEETQYF
CDR3nt: TGTGCCAGCAGTGGGTGGACTAGCGGGATTAATGAAGAGACCCAGTACTTC
j_gene: TRBJ2-5
v_gene: TRBV2
d_gene: TRBD2
abundance: NA

CDR3aa: CASSLLAGGFNEQFF
CDR3nt: TGTGCCAGCAGTTTGCTAGCGGGAGGGTTCAATGAGCAGTTCTTC
j_gene: TRBJ2-1
v_gene: TRBV27
d_gene: TRBD2
abundance: NA

CDR3aa: CASSLGALPWVDQFF
CDR3nt: TGTGCCAGCAGCTTAGGCGCCCTCCCCTGGGTGGATCAGTTCTTC
j_gene: TRBJ2-1
v_gene: TRBV7-9
d_gene: NA
abundance: NA

CDR3aa: CASSNATSGRRRGYTF
CDR3nt: TGTGCCAGCAGCAACGCCACCTCGGGGCGACGTAGGGGCTACACCTTC
j_gene: TRBJ1-2
v_gene: TRBV7-8
d_gene: NA
abundance: NA

CDR3aa: CASSLDGASRAFF
CDR3nt: TGTGCCAGCAGCTTGGATGGGGCGAGTCGCGCTTTCTTT
j_gene: TRBJ1-1
v_gene: TRBV5-4
d_gene: NA
abundance: once

CDR3aa: CSVRDRGNEKLFF
CDR3nt: TGCAGCGTGAGGGACAGGGGAAATGAAAAACTGTTTTTT
j_gene: TRBJ1-4
v_gene: TRBV29-1
d_gene: TRBD1
abundance: NA

CDR3aa: CASSSQGPGWGEAFF
CDR3nt: TGTGCCAGCAGCTCCCAGGGGCCGGGCTGGGGTGAAGCTTTCTTT
j_gene: TRBJ1-1
v_gene: TRBV7-2
d_gene: NA
abundance: NA

CDR3aa: CASRVSGRAGTGELFF
CDR3nt: TGTGCCAGCAGGGTTAGCGGGAGGGCCGGTACCGGGGAGCTGTTTTTT
j_gene: TRBJ2-2
v_gene: TRBV4-2
d_gene: TRBD2
abundance: NA

CDR3aa: CASIPTREPTYEQYF
CDR3nt: TGTGCCAGCATCCCCACCCGGGAACCCACCTACGAGCAGTACTTC
j_gene: TRBJ2-7
v_gene: TRBV28
d_gene: NA
abundance: NA

CDR3aa: CASRGDRSLSGYTF
CDR3nt: TGTGCCAGCAGGGGGGACAGGTCCCTGAGTGGCTACACCTTC
j_gene: TRBJ1-2
v_gene: TRBV2
d_gene: TRBD1
abundance: NA

CDR3aa: CASSSSYEQYF
CDR3nt: TGTGCCAGCAGCTCTTCCTACGAGCAGTACTTC
j_gene: TRBJ2-7
v_gene: TRBV5-4
d_gene: NA
abundance: many

CDR3aa: CASQQDRSSYEQYF
CDR3nt: TGTGCCAGCCAACAGGACAGGTCATCGTACGAGCAGTACTTC
j_gene: TRBJ2-7
v_gene: TRBV7-8
d_gene: TRBD1
abundance: NA

CDR3aa: CASLKGDGYTF
CDR3nt: TGTGCCAGTTTAAAGGGGGATGGCTACACCTTC
j_gene: TRBJ1-2
v_gene: TRBV2
d_gene: NA
abundance: NA

CDR3aa: CASSSGTSGPYSTDTQYF
CDR3nt: TGTGCCAGCAGCTCCGGGACTAGCGGCCCCTATAGCACAGATACGCAGTATTTT
j_gene: TRBJ2-3
v_gene: TRBV5-4
d_gene: TRBD2
abundance: NA

CDR3aa: CASSYSGGGRRGYTF
CDR3nt: TGTGCCAGCAGTTACTCAGGCGGGGGGAGAAGAGGCTACACCTTC
j_gene: TRBJ1-2
v_gene: TRBV6-5
d_gene: NA
abundance: NA

CDR3aa: CASSIPGLAGDWDEQFF
CDR3nt: TGTGCCAGTAGTATTCCGGGACTAGCGGGAGATTGGGATGAGCAGTTCTTC
j_gene: TRBJ2-1
v_gene: TRBV19
d_gene: TRBD2
abundance: NA

CDR3aa: CASTPGDTEAFF
CDR3nt: TGTGCCAGTACGCCGGGTGACACTGAAGCTTTCTTT
j_gene: TRBJ1-1
v_gene: TRBV19
d_gene: NA
abundance: NA

CDR3aa: CAISESSGLTGDTQYF
CDR3nt: TGTGCCATCAGTGAGTCGTCGGGCCTAACAGGAGATACGCAGTATTTT
j_gene: TRBJ2-3
v_gene: TRBV10-3
d_gene: NA
abundance: NA

CDR3aa: CASSQASSAGWLYF
CDR3nt: TGTGCCAGCAGCCAAGCGTCGTCAGCGGGATGGCTGTACTTC
j_gene: TRBJ2-5
v_gene: TRBV14
d_gene: TRBD2
abundance: NA

CDR3aa: CASSGAASGWNGELFF
CDR3nt: TGTGCCAGCAGTGGGGCGGCTAGCGGGTGGAACGGGGAGCTGTTTTTT
j_gene: TRBJ2-2
v_gene: TRBV6-1
d_gene: TRBD2
abundance: NA

CDR3aa: CASSPPDRVEETQYF
CDR3nt: TGTGCCAGCAGCCCCCCGGACAGGGTGGAGGAGACCCAGTACTTC
j_gene: TRBJ2-5
v_gene: TRBV11-2
d_gene: TRBD1
abundance: NA

CDR3aa: CASRKGRTRADNEKLFF
CDR3nt: TGTGCCAGCAGGAAAGGGAGGACCCGGGCGGATAATGAAAAACTGTTTTTT
j_gene: TRBJ1-4
v_gene: TRBV2
d_gene: NA
abundance: NA

CDR3aa: CSVEDWSVFSGNTIYF
CDR3nt: TGCAGCGTTGAAGATTGGTCAGTTTTCTCTGGAAACACCATATATTTT
j_gene: TRBJ1-3
v_gene: TRBV29-1
d_gene: NA
abundance: NA

CDR3aa: CASSQERGSGNTIYF
CDR3nt: TGTGCCAGCAGCCAAGAGAGGGGATCTGGAAACACCATATATTTT
j_gene: TRBJ1-3
v_gene: TRBV4-2
d_gene: NA
abundance: NA

CDR3aa: CASSFGRLSGNTIYF
CDR3nt: TGTGCCAGCAGCTTTGGGCGCCTCTCTGGAAACACCATATATTTT
j_gene: TRBJ1-3
v_gene: TRBV13
d_gene: NA
abundance: NA

CDR3aa: CAISDSGNNQPQHF
CDR3nt: TGTGCCATCAGTGACTCAGGAAACAATCAGCCCCAGCATTTT
j_gene: TRBJ1-5
v_gene: TRBV10-3
d_gene: NA
abundance: NA

CDR3aa: CASISWREGSGANVLTF
CDR3nt: TGTGCCAGCATTTCTTGGCGGGAGGGCTCTGGGGCCAACGTCCTGACTTTC
j_gene: TRBJ2-6
v_gene: TRBV28
d_gene: TRBD2
abundance: once

CDR3aa: CASSVSSGSPYEQYF
CDR3nt: TGTGCCAGCAGTGTGTCTAGCGGGAGTCCCTACGAGCAGTACTTC
j_gene: TRBJ2-7
v_gene: TRBV27
d_gene: TRBD2
abundance: NA

CDR3aa: CASRQGQDLGQQYF
CDR3nt: TGTGCCAGCAGGCAGGGACAGGACCTAGGTCAGCAGTACTTC
j_gene: TRBJ2-7
v_gene: TRBV5-4
d_gene: TRBD1
abundance: NA

CDR3aa: CASSLAGDRETQYF
CDR3nt: TGCGCCAGCAGCTTGGCCGGGGACCGAGAGACCCAGTACTTC
j_gene: TRBJ2-5
v_gene: TRBV5-1
d_gene: NA
abundance: NA

CDR3aa: CASSAPEDTQYF
CDR3nt: TGTGCCAGCAGTGCCCCAGAAGATACGCAGTATTTT
j_gene: TRBJ2-3
v_gene: TRBV11-3
d_gene: NA
abundance: NA

CDR3aa: CASSPVRQETQYF
CDR3nt: TGTGCCAGCAGTCCAGTCAGACAAGAGACCCAGTACTTC
j_gene: TRBJ2-5
v_gene: TRBV28
d_gene: NA
abundance: NA

CDR3aa: CASSYSGGVYTEAFF
CDR3nt: TGTGCCAGCAGTTATTCAGGGGGGGTTTACACTGAAGCTTTCTTT
j_gene: TRBJ1-1
v_gene: TRBV6-5
d_gene: TRBD1
abundance: NA

CDR3aa: CASSWTENTEAFF
CDR3nt: TGTGCCAGCAGTTGGACAGAGAACACTGAAGCTTTCTTT
j_gene: TRBJ1-1
v_gene: TRBV27
d_gene: NA
abundance: few

CDR3aa: CASSPDSQETQYF
CDR3nt: TGTGCCAGCAGTCCCGACAGCCAAGAGACCCAGTACTTC
j_gene: TRBJ2-5
v_gene: TRBV5-6
d_gene: NA
abundance: NA

CDR3aa: CASSPYAGSSYNEQFF
CDR3nt: TGTGCCAGCAGCCCCTATGCGGGCAGCTCCTACAATGAGCAGTTCTTC
j_gene: TRBJ2-1
v_gene: TRBV14
d_gene: NA
abundance: NA

CDR3aa: CAWTSEYNEQFF
CDR3nt: TGTGCCTGGACTAGCGAGTACAATGAGCAGTTCTTC
j_gene: TRBJ2-1
v_gene: TRBV30
d_gene: NA
abundance: NA

CDR3aa: CASSLVKGQAGTGELFF
CDR3nt: TGTGCCAGCAGCTTAGTTAAGGGACAGGCCGGCACCGGGGAGCTGTTTTTT
j_gene: TRBJ2-2
v_gene: TRBV7-8
d_gene: TRBD1
abundance: NA

CDR3aa: CASSNRLAGHSYEQYF
CDR3nt: TGCGCCAGCAGCAACCGACTAGCGGGACACTCCTACGAGCAGTACTTC
j_gene: TRBJ2-7
v_gene: TRBV4-1
d_gene: TRBD2
abundance: NA

CDR3aa: CASSYRAENTGELFF
CDR3nt: TGTGCCAGCAGTTACAGGGCGGAAAACACCGGGGAGCTGTTTTTT
j_gene: TRBJ2-2
v_gene: TRBV6-5
d_gene: NA
abundance: NA

CDR3aa: CASSPLGGWNTEAFF
CDR3nt: TGTGCCAGCAGTCCCTTAGGGGGCTGGAACACTGAAGCTTTCTTT
j_gene: TRBJ1-1
v_gene: TRBV27
d_gene: TRBD1
abundance: NA

CDR3aa: CASSFVRRYGYTF
CDR3nt: TGTGCCAGCAGCTTTGTGCGGCGTTATGGCTACACCTTC
j_gene: TRBJ1-2
v_gene: TRBV11-2
d_gene: NA
abundance: NA

CDR3aa: CASSFRQDNEQFF
CDR3nt: TGTGCCAGCAGTTTCCGGCAGGACAATGAGCAGTTCTTC
j_gene: TRBJ2-1
v_gene: TRBV28
d_gene: NA
abundance: NA

CDR3aa: CASSPDFGGNTEAFF
CDR3nt: TGTGCCAGCTCACCGGATTTTGGGGGCAACACTGAAGCTTTCTTT
j_gene: TRBJ1-1
v_gene: TRBV18
d_gene: NA
abundance: NA

CDR3aa: CASSLAYGLAGYEQYF
CDR3nt: TGTGCCAGCAGCTTGGCGTACGGACTAGCGGGCTACGAGCAGTACTTC
j_gene: TRBJ2-7
v_gene: TRBV7-2
d_gene: TRBD2
abundance: NA

CDR3aa: CARRGGTEAFF
CDR3nt: TGTGCCAGGAGAGGGGGCACTGAAGCTTTCTTT
j_gene: TRBJ1-1
v_gene: TRBV2
d_gene: NA
abundance: NA